Here is one T cell receptor (beta chain) with its context. Its antigen is not yet known. The sample holds no much larger clone one base away, and base qualities are not on file. The data derive from a study of cytomegalovirus exposure and HLA in healthy donors (dated by TCRdb to 2016 to 2017). With regard to the full study: According to an earlier analysis of a few hundred of the donors, 150 million to 200 million T cells yielded 90 million to 130 million unique TCR beta sequences and about 280 Gb of sequence data. HLA typing covered class I and class II loci at four-digit resolution. An early release covering about 600 HLA-typed donors comprised about 320 gigabases of sequencing data and tens of millions of unique TCR sequences. Of the roughly 400 genotyped donors, roughly 80% fell in the genetic ancestry cluster associated with self-reported Caucasian donors. The study used immunosequencing to profile the T cell repertoires of under 700 subjects and linked those repertoires to cytomegalovirus serostatus. The number of typed donors differed by locus: roughly 629-640 for A, B, C, DRB1 and DQB1; 500 to 550 for DQA1; some 610 for DPA1; and around 490 for DPB1. Among 350 to 400 genotyped donors of the cohort, an average of roughly 240,000 unique TCR beta nucleotide sequences were sequenced per donor, around 18% of them non-productive. The study was designed to test whether signatures of past pathogen exposure could be identified by cataloging public T cell receptors. To study patterns of TCR occurrence, a later analysis re-analyzed previously published TCR beta repertoires from 700 or so donors and added high-resolution HLA genotyping. Every repertoire in the discovery cohort had been generated on one and the same sequencing platform. An earlier analysis of 500 to 750 of the donors applied high-throughput TCR beta sequencing to assess whether each TCR beta V gene segment acted as functional or pseudogenic. Rather than drawing on any new phenotypic data, the later analysis identified candidate immune exposures from TCR beta sequences and the way those sequences occurred across donors. Genome-wide SNP genotypes for about three fifths of the roughly 670 donors were used in a later genetic analysis, which treated that subset as a discovery cohort. High-throughput TCR immunosequencing, statistical association of individual TCRs with disease status, and machine learning were combined to predict cytomegalovirus infection status. Donor age, sex, ethnicity and CMV serostatus were compiled alongside the repertoire data. Besides the first cohort of roughly 640 subjects, a separate validation cohort made up of roughly 120 different subjects was used. Several DR-DQ haplotypes were handled as single units for association and clustering, since linkage in the cohort was strong.

The research as a whole found: Most TCR sequences were observed very rarely across donors, whereas some public TCRs were present in many individuals. A further reported finding was that TCR beta sequences accurately predicted the HLA-A and HLA-B alleles for most subjects in the first cohort. A few of the identified cytomegalovirus-associated TCR beta chains were confirmed in vitro to be specific for cytomegalovirus antigens. In a later analysis, more than 15,000 TCR beta sequences were associated with specific HLA alleles at a false discovery rate of 0.05. When HLA alleles, especially DR and DQ, strongly co-occurred, attributing TCR associations to individual alleles was difficult. For the cohort, immune exposure information was limited to CMV serostatus. The earlier analysis of approximately 560 of the donors excluded fewer than 20 rarely observed V segments, including chromosome 9 orphons, because counts were too low. In a later analysis, several top co-occurrence clusters were reported to appear linked to parvovirus B19, influenza, CMV and Epstein-Barr virus. A later analysis found that HLA-associated TCR beta chains were more clonally expanded and had lower generation probabilities than equally common non-associated chains. In this cohort, only TCR beta chains were sequenced, and detectable features were limited by the absence of alpha or paired-chain data. In the study, about 150 TCR beta chains were listed as associated with cytomegalovirus. In a later genetic analysis, a missense DCLRE1C variant was associated with V-gene and J-gene trimming of TCR beta chains, and the association was replicated in an independent cohort. In a later analysis, TCR association rates were found to vary across HLA loci, with the most associated TCRs seen for DRB1 alleles and the fewest for HLA-C alleles. Linkage disequilibrium might explain the correlated functional status among segregating V segments, but an unknown experimental factor could not be excluded. A group of highly shared sequence variants was considered likely to be a technical artifact of the sequencing pipeline. Because the 87-base-pair reads could not distinguish some IMGT-functional V segments, including TRBV6-2 and TRBV6-3, those segments were excluded. Presence/absence analyses assumed roughly uniform sequencing depth across donors, an assumption that may not hold. An earlier analysis of 587 of the donors showed that most TCR beta V segments appeared in productive rearrangements either about 87% or about 30% of the time, which broadly matched IMGT annotations. The classifier was reported to diagnose cytomegalovirus status with high specificity and sensitivity in both the original cohort and the validation cohort. Because some donors lacked HLA typing at each locus, the association tests relied only on the typed subset. Most CMV-associated TCR beta chains appeared to be HLA-restricted in a later analysis, and the HLA associations seemed to be driven largely by CMV exposure. According to the authors, the approach could potentially be generalized to other disease states and immunological phenotypes. In a later genetic analysis, fewer N-insertions in productive TCRs were reported among donors in an Asian-associated ancestry cluster than the roughly 700-donor mean.

The CDR3 runs 16 residues from the cysteine to the phenylalanine. Only CDR3 DNA is held: 48 bases, read in frame from base 1. The germline V gene gives CDR1 as SQVTM and CDR2 as ANQGSEA. Ends trimmed: V by 7 bases, J by 7 bases; bases unmatched to a gene: 18. The cohort comprised 670 or so healthy bone marrow donors. Cohort members were all nominally healthy when sampled, although unrecorded immune exposures were likely present. The donor was CMV seropositive and belonged to the group of more than 250 seropositive cohort members. Every donor gave a peripheral blood sample, and the peripheral blood mononuclear cells from that sample were used for TCR beta sequencing. The Qiagen DNeasy Blood Extraction Kit was used to extract genomic DNA from the blood cell samples. The library was produced with the immunoSEQ multiplex PCR assay. For the multiplex PCR, a mixture combining 60 forward primers for TCR Vbeta segments and 13 reverse primers for TCR Jbeta segments was used. The CDR3 region of rearranged TCR beta genes was amplified from genomic DNA by a multiplex PCR assay. The amplified TCR beta libraries were sequenced on the Illumina HiSeq System as 87-base-pair reads. As for how the authors treated the data: In a later analysis, around 80 million unique TCR beta chains were counted across the 500 to 850 repertoires, and roughly 10 million of these chains were shared by at least two donors. Raw reads were error-corrected and collapsed into unique sequences with a nearest-neighbor algorithm that merged closely related sequences to remove PCR and sequencing errors. CDR3 sequences were aligned to IMGT reference sequences to assign V, D and J gene segments. Each retained sequence needed at least a six-nucleotide match to both a V gene segment and a J gene segment. Rearrangements were classified as productive when the CDR3 lacked stop codons and remained in frame with V and J, and all other rearrangements were classified as non-productive. Following IMGT convention, CDR3 was defined as the stretch from the second conserved V-encoded cysteine to the conserved J-encoded phenylalanine. The earlier analysis of fewer than 700 of the donors excluded sequences that lacked an unambiguous match to a single V gene segment. An earlier analysis of fewer than 650 of the donors classified V segments as functional when productive rearrangements were above 56.7% and as segregating when the standard deviation between donors was above 5%. A statistical classification framework was built for diagnosing cytomegalovirus status from the catalog of TCR beta chain sequences. In a later analysis, TCR nucleotide sequences were compared against IMGT/GENE-DB human TR gene sequences so that V and J genes could be assigned. In a later analysis, CDR3 sequences and most-parsimonious VDJ recombination scenarios were assigned using the TCRdist pipeline. In a later analysis, each TCR beta chain was defined by its CDR3 amino acid sequence together with its V-gene family, and reads without a unique V-gene family were excluded. As a way to deal with suspected cross-contamination and a sequencing artifact, a later analysis dropped roughly 600 nucleotide sequences that were highly shared and had low generation probability. In a later analysis, a clonal expansion index for each public chain was calculated from normalized within-repertoire ranks of inferred template counts. In a later analysis, generation probabilities were computed using a VDJ recombination model fitted to out-of-frame rearrangements, and the results were checked against IGoR. A later analysis scored TCR-TCR, TCR-HLA and TCR-CMV co-occurrence with hypergeometric tests, applying a repertoire-size bias correction to TCR pairs. A later analysis estimated false discovery rates by permuting HLA or CMV assignments 20 times. In a later analysis, co-occurring TCRs were grouped using DBSCAN, with TCRdist sequence similarity added in when clustering inside HLA-allele-positive subsets. Co-occurrence clustering excluded repertoires with fewer than 30,000 or more than 120,000 public chains, plus five with anomalous nucleotide sharing. TCRdb carries this immuneACCESS record with in-frame sequences only. Its versions omit some clonotypes, under half of them owing to an unresolved V gene in the studies checked, with the rest unexplained. The V and J calls and clone size come from that table; D and trimming were worked out from the DNA. The sample profile shows 85,000 to 100,000 clones; under 80% of them were found once. Around 7% of the sample belongs to the ten largest clones.

The V gene is TRBV29-1 and the J gene is TRBJ2-1; 8 junctional bases match TRBD2. The receptor comes from a man between 35 and 55 years old in good health and CMV-seropositive. The material sequenced was PBMCs. CDR3 reads: CSAHLLVAGLPNEQFF. The DNA sequence reads TGCAGCGCCCACCTTCTGGTAGCGGGACTACCTAATGAGCAGTTCTTC.